This entry is about one T cell receptor beta chain. Its antigen is not known. The sample originates from a study of T-cell reconstitution after alpha-beta-depleted transplantation in children. Notes on the study in general: About two months after transplant, alpha-beta T cells reportedly came from several hundred expanded graft clones. One year after transplant, T-cell counts and diversity came mostly from newly produced T cells. Some patients showed high day-60 TCRbeta diversity, which derived from surviving recipient T cells and thymic progenitors.

Preparation of the TCRbeta library used unique molecular identifiers. TCRdb passed the PCR reads through MiXCR, listing each CDR3 protein once. The data contain about 980,000 distinct CDR3 sequences, roughly 31% of them singletons. V lost 2 bases, J lost 4 bases, and 16 bases lay in between. This CDR3 is 16 amino acids long. The V gene's germline CDR1 is SGHTA and CDR2 FQGNSA. This clonotype originated in a boy younger than two who had a stem cell transplant for SCID, so the T cells may come from the graft donor. The specimen comprised PBMCs, mostly from graft donor cells, sampled 360 days after TCRalphabeta/CD19-depleted stem cell transplant. The chain is built from TRBV7-2 and TRBJ2-3; D perhaps matches TRBD2 (5 bases). Here the CDR3 DNA reads TGTGCCAGCAGCTTAAGCGGTCTTGGGTGGTCAGATACGCAGTATTTT. It encodes CASSLSGLGWSDTQYF. The full variable domain, completed using reference TRBV7-2 and TRBJ2-3, is GAGVSQSPSNKVTEKGKDVELRCDPISGHTALYWYRQSLGQGLEFLIYFQGNSAPDKSGLPSDRFSAERTGGSVSTLTIQRTQQEDSAVYLCASSLSGLGWSDTQYFGPGTRLTVL.